A single sample is the source of the 7 T cell receptor beta chains below, sequenced in a study of shared clonotypes between healthy human individuals. The table came from immunoSEQ multiplex PCR; TCRdb's copy has only in-frame clones and leaves some out. Of millions of clones detected, roughly 96% appear once; the ten largest clones hold under 0.15%. The sample was naive CD4+ T cells sorted from blood. Documented subset: CD45RA+ positively selected. These receptors came from a young man in good health.

V and J are TRBV5-1 and TRBJ2-2; D perhaps matches TRBD2 (5 bases). The germline V gene encodes CDR1 SGHRS and CDR2 YFSETQ. The V end lost 0 bases, the J end lost 4 bases, and 10 bases lay between the germline ends. There are 15 residues in the CDR3. CDR3 DNA: TGCGCCAGCAGCTTGGGGACTCAAGCCACCGGGGAGCTGTTTTTT. Residues: CASSLGTQATGELFF.

The genes are TRBV6-4 and TRBJ2-7, with a tentative D call TRBD2 (6 bases). CDR1 is MRHNA and CDR2 is SNTAGT in the germline V gene. The CDR3 loop spans 17 amino acids. V lost 4 bases, J lost 7 bases, and 26 bases lay in between. The DNA of the CDR3 is TGTGCCAGCAGTGGGCGTAGCGCGACACAAACGGAGGGTGAGCAGTACTTC. Residues: CASSGRSATQTEGEQYF.

The V call is TRBV4-2, the J call TRBJ1-5, with TRBD1 identical over 8 bases. Germline V gene sequence: CDR1 LGHNA, CDR2 YNFKEQ. The ends lost 2 bases at V and 3 bases at J; junction bases unmatched: 3. This CDR3 has 15 amino acids. CDR3 residues: CASSQPGQVNQPQHF. The CDR3 DNA follows: TGTGCCAGCAGCCAACCGGGACAGGTCAATCAGCCCCAGCATTTT.

This sequence joins TRBV27 and TRBJ1-5, with D maybe TRBD1 (6 bases). Per the germline V gene, CDR1 is MNHEY and CDR2 is SMNVEV (reference sequence). V was pared by 6 bases and J by 0 bases, with 12 bases between. The CDR3 sequence is 15 residues long. This CDR3 is CASRKGGYSNQPQHF. The CDR3 nucleotides read TGTGCCAGCAGGAAGGGGGGCTATAGCAATCAGCCCCAGCATTTT.

This clone was counted once. The chain couples TRBV4-1 to TRBJ2-2; 10 nucleotides agree with TRBD2. Looked up from germline, CDR1 is MGHRA and CDR2 is YSYEKL. V lost 4 bases, J lost 7 bases, and 15 bases stayed unmatched. The CDR3 covers 18 residues. CDR3 amino acids: CASSPVGKRGGLIGELFF. CDR3 DNA: TGCGCCAGCAGCCCCGTAGGAAAGCGGGGGGGCCTTATCGGGGAGCTGTTTTTT.

The rearrangement uses TRBV2 and TRBJ1-5, with 7 bases lining up with TRBD1. The length of the CDR3 is 14 residues. Germline values: CDR1 SNHLY, CDR2 FYNNEI. V lost 7 bases to trimming and J lost 4 bases; unmatched junction nucleotides: 7. The chain's CDR3 is CASTSQGQNQPQHF. Written as DNA, the CDR3 is TGTGCCAGCACGTCACAGGGGCAAAATCAGCCCCAGCATTTT.

The chain joins TRBV7-2 to TRBJ2-7; D gene ambiguous. This CDR3 region has 13 residues. Trimming took off 5 bases at V and 3 bases at J, with 11 bases between the two ends. Germline lookup yields CDR1 SGHTA and CDR2 FQGNSA. The CDR3 loop is CASSLGRIYEQYF. Written as DNA, the CDR3 is TGTGCCAGCAGCCTTGGACGGATCTACGAGCAGTACTTC.